The next 31 T cell receptor beta chains were all read from a single sample in a study of T cell repertoires in cytomegalovirus infection. TCRdb ran MiXCR on the reads and lists one entry per CDR3 protein. The repertoire holds hundreds of thousands of distinct CDR3 sequences, with 32% as singletons. Their antigen targets remain unknown. The sample in question was cultured CD8+ T cells from PBMCs, obtained from culture after CMV antigen stimulation. These receptors were obtained from a human donor in good health (CMV status not recorded). Some clones in this sample may be carry-over from other donors' samples.

This clonotype has ten or more counts. The chain carries TRBV7-6 and TRBJ2-1; D not certain. The V end lost 6 bases, the J end lost 9 bases, and 18 bases lay between the germline ends. Germline V gives CDR1 SGHVS, CDR2 FNYEAQ. This CDR3 contains 14 residues. The CDR3 region is CASSHARQAREQFF. CDR3 in DNA: TGTGCCAGCAGTCACGCCCGACAAGCACGTGAGCAGTTCTTC. The full variable domain, its missing parts supplied by reference TRBV7-6 and TRBJ2-1, is GAGVSQSPRYKVTKRGQDVALRCDPISGHVSLYWYRQALGQGPEFLTYFNYEAQQDKSGLPNDRFSAERPEGSISTLTIQRTEQRDSAMYRCASSHARQAREQFFGPGTRLTVL.

This clonotype came up a few times. This chain uses TRBV11-2 with TRBJ2-5; TRBD1 might be the D (6 bases). CDR3 length: 15 amino acids. Trimming shortened V by 1 base and J by 1 base, and 10 bases separated the two germline ends. Germline V gene data show CDR1 as SGHAT and CDR2 as FQNNGV. CDR3 nucleotide sequence: TGTGCCAGCAGCTTAGTATGGGGGCTCCAAGAGACCCAGTACTTC. It yields the protein CASSLVWGLQETQYF. Full variable domain (missing parts from reference TRBV11-2 and TRBJ2-5): EAGVAQSPRYKIIEKRQSVAFWCNPISGHATLYWYQQILGQGPKLLIQFQNNGVVDDSQLPKDRFSAERLKGVDSTLKIQPAKLEDSAVYLCASSLVWGLQETQYFGPGTRLLVL.

The chain carries TRBV12-3 or TRBV12-4 and TRBJ2-2; TRBD2 might be the D (5 bases). Trimming took off 10 bases at V and 1 base at J, with 19 bases between the two ends. This CDR3 contains 16 residues. The DNA for the CDR3 is TGTGCCAACATCACATCCGGACTCCAGAACACCGGGGAGCTGTTTTTT. Its translation is CANITSGLQNTGELFF.

The sample holds a few counts of this clonotype. This sequence joins TRBV12-5 and TRBJ2-3; 7 bases map to TRBD1. J lost 2 bases, V lost 5 bases, and 10 bases had no gene match. The germline CDR1 and CDR2 sequences are LGHNT and FRNRAP. This CDR3 comprises 16 residues. As DNA, the CDR3 is TGTGCTAGTGGTCTCAACTCGGGACAGATCACAGATACGCAGTATTTT. Its translation is CASGLNSGQITDTQYF.

This chain uses TRBV7-8 with TRBJ1-2; 8 nucleotides agree with TRBD1. This CDR3 contains 15 residues. Germline CDR1 and CDR2: SGHVS and FQNEAQ. V lost 2 bases and J lost 8; bases outside the gene matches: 10. The CDR3 coding sequence is TGTGCCAGCAGCTTATACCCAGGGGGCGCGGAAGGCTACACCTTC. This encodes CASSLYPGGAEGYTF.

This clonotype has a count of ten or more. The chain couples TRBV7-9 to TRBJ2-5; the D gene is possibly TRBD1 (5 bases). The germline CDR1 and CDR2 sequences are SEHNR and FQNEAQ (reference sequence). V dropped 3 bases and J dropped 4 bases, with 9 bases sitting between them. CDR3 length: 13 residues. CDR3: CASSFPGIETQYF. CDR3 nucleotides: TGTGCCAGCAGCTTCCCAGGGATAGAGACCCAGTACTTC.

The J gene is TRBJ1-1, the V gene TRBV19; tentatively, D is TRBD1 (6 bases). Germline CDR1 is LNHDA and CDR2 is SQIVND (reference sequence). CDR3 length: 17 amino acids. V lost 5 bases to trimming and J lost 5 bases, with 24 bases between them. CDR3 loop: CASSLRRLQGSGTEAFF. In DNA form, the CDR3 reads TGTGCCAGTAGTCTTCGACGTTTACAGGGCTCCGGGACTGAAGCTTTCTTT.

This clonotype came up a few times. This chain uses TRBV5-1 with TRBJ1-2; the D gene is possibly TRBD1 (5 bases). Germline values: CDR1 SGHRS, CDR2 YFSETQ. V dropped 0 bases and J dropped 0 bases, with 9 bases sitting between them. There are 15 residues in the CDR3. In DNA form, the CDR3 reads TGCGCCAGCAGCTTGGAAGGGGCCCCTAACTATGGCTACACCTTC. Its protein is CASSLEGAPNYGYTF.

Regarding this clonotype: A much larger clone lies one base from this, so it may be a read error. The rearrangement links TRBV7-6 to TRBJ2-7; the D is unclear. The CDR3 runs to 13 residues. In germline, CDR1 is SGHVS, CDR2 FNYEAQ. CDR3 in DNA: TGTGCCGGCAGCTTAGAAGTCACCTACGAGCAGTACGTC. Amino acids: CAGSLEVTYEQYV.

This clonotype appeared many times. The V and J genes are TRBV7-9 and TRBJ2-2, with 9 bases that match TRBD1. V lost 4 bases, J lost 3 bases, and 6 bases stayed unmatched. The CDR3 is 16 amino acids. Germline loops: CDR1 SEHNR, CDR2 FQNEAQ (reference sequence). CDR3: CASSSAGTGYTGELFF. CDR3 DNA sequence: TGTGCCAGCAGCTCAGCCGGGACAGGGTACACCGGGGAGCTGTTTTTT. Combining the CDR3 with reference TRBV7-9 and TRBJ2-2 gives the whole variable domain DTGVSQNPRHKITKRGQNVTFRCDPISEHNRLYWYRQTLGQGPEFLTYFQNEAQLEKSRLLSDRFSAERPKGSFSTLEIQRTEQGDSAMYLCASSSAGTGYTGELFFGEGSRLTVL.

The chain uses TRBV12-3 or TRBV12-4 and TRBJ2-7; TRBD2 might be the D (7 bases). Trimming cost V 0 bases and J 4 bases, with 13 bases left between them. The CDR3 runs to 15 residues. The CDR3 is CASSLAGGAVYEQYF. The CDR3 coding sequence is TGTGCCAGCAGTTTAGCGGGGGGGGCCGTGTACGAGCAGTACTTC.

V is TRBV5-6 and J is TRBJ2-3; TRBD2 aligns across 7 bases. Losses at the gene ends were 4 bases for V and 0 bases for J; bases not matched to a gene: 5. CDR1 is SGHDT and CDR2 is YYEEEE in the germline V gene. The CDR3 is 15 residues long. Here the CDR3 reads CASSGGGASTDTQYF. In nucleotides, the CDR3 is TGTGCCAGCAGCGGCGGGGGAGCTAGCACAGATACGCAGTATTTT.

This clonotype was detected ten times or more. The chain is built from TRBV12-3 or TRBV12-4 and TRBJ2-4; 9 bases line up with TRBD2. V shed 4 bases and J 7 bases; nucleotides not matched to a gene: 8. The CDR3 contains 15 residues. DNA for the CDR3: TGTGCCAGCAGTTCCCCGGGACTAGCTTTCAACATTCAGTACTTC. Residues: CASSSPGLAFNIQYF.

This clonotype was seen many times. The rearrangement uses TRBV10-3 and TRBJ1-5; possibly TRBD1 for D (5 bases). Trimming took off 5 bases at V and 3 bases at J, with 14 bases between the two ends. Germline CDR1 is ENHRY and CDR2 is SYGVKD. This CDR3 has 15 residues. The DNA of the CDR3 is TGTGCCATCAGTCTTTCGGGGGACCCCAATCAGCCCCAGCATTTT. Translation: CAISLSGDPNQPQHF.

In this sample, this clonotype turned up once. The chain is built from TRBV19 and TRBJ2-3; 9 nucleotides agree with TRBD1. The CDR3 covers 16 residues. J lost 3 bases, V lost 6 bases, and 10 bases had no gene match. In germline, CDR1 is LNHDA, CDR2 SQIVND (reference sequence). The CDR3 DNA is TGTGCCAGTAGCACCGGGACAGGGATAGCTACAGATACGCAGTATTTT. Translated, it gives CASSTGTGIATDTQYF.

This chain connects TRBV5-5 to TRBJ2-7; no definite D call. Germline lookup yields CDR1 SGHKS and CDR2 YYEKEE (reference sequence). V shed 2 bases and J shed 3 bases, with 15 bases lying between them. The CDR3 is 15 residues long. The CDR3, as DNA: TGTGCCAGCAGCTTATCGGCTGGGGTCGGCTACGAGCAGTACGTC. Translated: CASSLSAGVGYEQYV.

This clonotype was seen more than once but under ten times. The rearrangement joins TRBV7-2 to TRBJ1-1; D is perhaps TRBD1 (6 bases). CDR3 length: 16 amino acids. V was trimmed by 5 bases and J by 3 bases, leaving 19 bases between them. Looked up from germline, CDR1 is SGHTA and CDR2 is FQGNSA. In DNA form, the CDR3 reads TGTGCCAGCAGCCCCCGATCGGCAGGGGAGGACACTGAAGCTTTCTTT. This translates into CASSPRSAGEDTEAFF.

V usage is TRBV7-8 and J usage is TRBJ1-1; D gene uncertain. The CDR3 spans 16 residues. With 4 bases removed from V and 0 bases from J, the gap between germline ends came to 15 bases. The germline V gene has CDR1 SGHVS and CDR2 FQNEAQ. The CDR3 bases are TGTGCCAGCAGCTCTAGGGCGTCAGAGTTGAACACTGAAGCTTTCTTT. Its protein is CASSSRASELNTEAFF.

The chain links TRBV12-3 or TRBV12-4 to TRBJ2-1; 7 bases are shared with TRBD2. V was clipped by 3 bases and J by 3 bases; unmatched bases: 5. This CDR3 region has 15 residues. CDR3 amino acids: CASSFSSGFYNEQFF. CDR3 nucleotide sequence: TGTGCCAGCAGTTTCTCTAGCGGCTTCTACAATGAGCAGTTCTTC.

CDR3 coding DNA: TGTGCCAGCAGTTATGGACCCGGGGGCGCTTCGACCGGGGAGCTGTTTTTT. It codes for CASSYGPGGASTGELFF. V and J are TRBV27 and TRBJ2-2; either TRBD1 or TRBD2 may supply D (6 bases each). CDR1 MNHEY and CDR2 SMNVEV come from the germline V gene (reference sequence). V shed 4 bases and J shed 5 bases, with 20 bases lying between them. The CDR3 is made up of 17 amino acids.

This clonotype has only a few counts. The chain recombines TRBV7-8 with TRBJ1-5; D call uncertain. Germline CDR1 is SGHVS and CDR2 is FQNEAQ. V dropped 2 bases and J dropped 5 bases, with 4 bases sitting between them. The CDR3 has 12 residues. The CDR3 loop is CASSLTDQPQHF. CDR3 DNA sequence: TGTGCCAGCAGCTTAACAGATCAGCCCCAGCATTTT.

The sample holds many counts of this clonotype. The chain employs TRBV27 and TRBJ1-4; D uncertain. Germline-derived CDR1 and CDR2 are MNHEY and SMNVEV (reference sequence). Trimming took off 0 bases at V and 3 bases at J, with 2 bases between the two ends. The CDR3 length is 13 residues. The CDR3 reads CASSLSANEKLFF. As DNA, the CDR3 is TGTGCCAGCAGTTTATCGGCTAATGAAAAACTGTTTTTT.

The V gene is TRBV19, the J gene TRBJ2-1; 7 nucleotides match TRBD2. The CDR3 has 15 residues. V trimming: 3 bases; J trimming: 10 bases; junction bases outside the gene matches: 12. Germline V gene sequence: CDR1 LNHDA, CDR2 SQIVND (reference sequence). The CDR3 DNA follows: TGTGCCAGTAGTATGGGGACTATATTCCCCAGCGAGCAGTTCTTC. Its protein product is CASSMGTIFPSEQFF.

CDR3 DNA sequence: TGTGCCAGCAGCAAATTAGCAGCGGCAAATAGCAATCAGCCCCAGCATTTT. It translates to CASSKLAAANSNQPQHF. The chain carries TRBV5-6 and TRBJ1-5; no clear D. The CDR3 consists of 17 residues. V lost 4 bases and J lost 0, with 17 bases in between. Per the germline V gene, CDR1 is SGHDT and CDR2 is YYEEEE.

This clonotype turned up a few times. This sequence joins TRBV7-9 and TRBJ2-2, with D possibly being TRBD2 (5 bases). This CDR3 has 14 amino acids. Between the trimmed V and J ends, which lost 7 bases and 3 bases, there was a span of 12 bases. CDR1 is SEHNR, CDR2 FQNEAQ, per germline (reference sequence). The CDR3 loop reads CASNKLGDTGELFF. The CDR3 DNA reads TGTGCCAGCAACAAACTCGGGGACACCGGGGAGCTGTTTTTT.

The genes are TRBV9 and TRBJ1-1; D gene unclear. The germline gives CDR1 SGDLS, CDR2 YYNGEE. This CDR3 contains 14 residues. V lost 2 bases and J 1 base, leaving 9 bases between the germline ends. The CDR3, as DNA: TGTGCCAGCAGCGTGAAGACCAAGAACACTGAAGCTTTCTTT. This codes for CASSVKTKNTEAFF.

This clonotype has only a few counts. This chain links TRBV10-3 with TRBJ1-2; tentatively, D is TRBD1 (5 bases). Germline-derived CDR1 and CDR2 are ENHRY and SYGVKD. V lost 0 bases, J lost 4 bases, and 15 bases lay in between. The CDR3 runs 16 residues. CDR3 sequence reads: CAISESKGTKIYGYTF. DNA of the CDR3: TGTGCCATCAGTGAGTCGAAAGGGACCAAAATCTATGGCTACACCTTC.

This chain uses TRBV20-1 with TRBJ2-5; a possible D gene is TRBD1 (5 bases). CDR3 length equals 14 residues. Germline CDR1 DFQATT, CDR2 SNEGSKA (reference sequence). Trimming shortened V by 1 base and J by 0 bases, and 9 bases separated the two germline ends. CDR3 sequence reads: CSARVTTDQETQYF. The CDR3 DNA follows: TGCAGTGCTAGAGTTACGACAGACCAAGAGACCCAGTACTTC.

In this sample, this clonotype turned up a few times. V is TRBV5-6 and J is TRBJ1-2; weak D call: TRBD1 (6 bases). Germline V gene sequence: CDR1 SGHDT, CDR2 YYEEEE. There are 14 residues in the CDR3. V gave up 0 bases and J gave up 5 bases, with 11 bases separating them. The CDR3 loop reads CASSLDPGQYGYTF. Written as DNA, the CDR3 is TGTGCCAGCAGCTTGGACCCAGGACAGTATGGCTACACCTTC.

This clonotype was counted a few times. The chain uses TRBV2 and TRBJ1-6; 7 bases map to TRBD1. Germline V gene sequence: CDR1 SNHLY, CDR2 FYNNEI. The CDR3 runs to 15 residues. Trimming took 7 bases from V and 9 from J; bases not matched to a gene: 12. CDR3 nucleotides: TGTGCCAGCACCCTTGGGTGGGACAGATTTTCACCCCTCCACTTT. Residues: CASTLGWDRFSPLHF.

The V and J genes are TRBV7-6 and TRBJ2-1; D not certain. This CDR3 has 14 amino acids. From germline, CDR1 is SGHVS and CDR2 FNYEAQ. The V end lost 5 bases, the J end lost 4 bases, and 12 bases lay between the germline ends. CDR3 coding DNA: TGTGCCAGCAGCGCGCCCCTAAAATACAATGAGCAGTTCTTC. This sequence encodes CASSAPLKYNEQFF.